This T cell receptor beta chain was captured by sequencing in a study of vaccination and CD4 T cells after COVID-19. Study information: Vaccinees got either two BNT162b2 doses or two mRNA-1273 doses. Cultures serving as controls received a peptide pool (CEFX or HIV-1 Nef) or no peptide. The peptides that stimulated the cells were overlapping spike peptides from SARS-CoV-2, HCoV-NL63, HCoV-OC43 and HCoV-229E.

About this clonotype: Its antigen is not identified.

The treatment denotes: approximately 11-day PBMC culture with coronavirus spike peptide pools or control peptides (ViraFEST assay). CD4+ T cells of the unexposed donor were collected before the COVID-19 pandemic (2011-2018). ViraFEST expanded antigen-specific T cells with peptide pools, then sequenced TCRs. The germline V gene encodes CDR1 SGDLS and CDR2 YYNGEE. Trimming at V came to 1 base and at J to 4 bases, leaving 7 bases not matched to a gene. The CDR3 has 16 amino acids. Cultured CD4+ T cells had their DNA profiled by the Oncomine TCR Beta short-read assay. Cultured CD4+ T cells yielded the extracted genomic DNA. TCRdb reprocessed the PCR reads with MiXCR, giving one entry per CDR3 protein. The sample comprises some 9,700 distinct CDR3 sequences, nearly 35% of which are singletons, and roughly 15% rests with the top ten.

Sequences were obtained from CD4+ T cells from blood, cultured in vitro. This chain links TRBV9 with TRBJ2-2; 7 nucleotides line up with TRBD1. The sequence was obtained from a human donor in good health. Here the CDR3 DNA reads TGTGCCAGCAGCGTATCAGGGACAGCTTCCACCGGGGAGCTGTTTTTT. It encodes CASSVSGTASTGELFF. Full variable domain (missing parts from reference TRBV9 and TRBJ2-2): DSGVTQTPKHLITATGQRVTLRCSPRSGDLSVYWYQQSLDQGLQFLIQYYNGEERAKGNILERFSAQQFPDLHSELNLSSLELGDSALYFCASSVSGTASTGELFFGEGSRLTVL.